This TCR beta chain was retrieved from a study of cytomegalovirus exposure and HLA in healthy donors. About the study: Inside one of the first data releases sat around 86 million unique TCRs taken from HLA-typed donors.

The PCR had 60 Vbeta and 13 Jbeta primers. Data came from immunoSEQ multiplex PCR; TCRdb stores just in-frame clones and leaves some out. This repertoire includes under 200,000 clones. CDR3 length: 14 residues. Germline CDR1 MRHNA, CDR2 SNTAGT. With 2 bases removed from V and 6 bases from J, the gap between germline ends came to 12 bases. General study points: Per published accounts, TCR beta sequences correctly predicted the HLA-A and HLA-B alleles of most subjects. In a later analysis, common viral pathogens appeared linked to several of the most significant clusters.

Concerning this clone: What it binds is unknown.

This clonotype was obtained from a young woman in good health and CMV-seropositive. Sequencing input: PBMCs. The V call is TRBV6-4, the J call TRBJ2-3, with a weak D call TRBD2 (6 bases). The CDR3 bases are TGTGCCAGCAGTGACACCAGACTAGGGGATACGCAGTATTTT. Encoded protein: CASSDTRLGDTQYF.